This T cell receptor beta chain came from a study of OX40 agonist ivuxolimab in advanced cancers. This CDR3 is built from 11 residues. CDR1 WSHSY and CDR2 SAAADI come from the germline V gene. J gave up 11 bases and V 4 bases, and 4 bases lay outside the gene matches. Libraries were prepared by immunoSEQ multiplex PCR; TCRdb keeps only in-frame clonotypes and omits some of them. The sample has about 36,000 clones; 74% are singletons. Sequenced here: CD4+ or CD8+ T cells sorted from blood, sampled in a trial of the OX40 agonist ivuxolimab. The chain couples TRBV10-2 to TRBJ1-1; TRBD1 matches at 7 bases. The receptor was isolated from an adult with an advanced solid tumor such as melanoma, head and neck, liver or kidney cancer. The CDR3, as DNA: TGCGCCAGCAGTGCAGGGGGTAGTGCTTTCTTT. It translates to CASSAGGSAFF.